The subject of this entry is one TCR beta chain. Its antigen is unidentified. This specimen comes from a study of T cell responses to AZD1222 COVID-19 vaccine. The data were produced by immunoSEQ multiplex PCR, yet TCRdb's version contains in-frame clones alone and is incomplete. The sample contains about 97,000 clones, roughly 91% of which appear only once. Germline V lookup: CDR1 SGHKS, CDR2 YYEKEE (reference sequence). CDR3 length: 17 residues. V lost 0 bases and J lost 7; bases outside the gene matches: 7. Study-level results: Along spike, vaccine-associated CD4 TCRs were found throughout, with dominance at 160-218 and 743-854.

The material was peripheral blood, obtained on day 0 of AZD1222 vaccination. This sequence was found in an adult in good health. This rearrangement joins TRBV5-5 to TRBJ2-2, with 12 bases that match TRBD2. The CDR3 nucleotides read TGTGCCAGCAGCTTGGGCCTAGCGGGAGGGTCGGACGGGGAGCTGTTTTTT. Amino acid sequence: CASSLGLAGGSDGELFF. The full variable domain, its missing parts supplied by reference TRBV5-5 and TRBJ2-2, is DAGVTQSPTHLIKTRGQQVTLRCSPISGHKSVSWYQQVLGQGPQFIFQYYEKEERGRGNFPDRFSARQFPNYSSELNVNALLLGDSALYLCASSLGLAGGSDGELFFGEGSRLTVL.